This entry features one TCR beta chain sequence. This record comes from a study of T cells in tumors after PD-1 blockade. Germline V gene data show CDR1 as SGHDT and CDR2 as YYEEEE. The germline V and J ends were trimmed by 4 bases and 4 bases, with 11 bases remaining between them. The CDR3 is 13 amino acids. This table comes from immunoSEQ multiplex PCR, and its TCRdb copy is limited to in-frame clones, with some not included. The sample has 4,500 to 5,500 clones, 65% to 80% seen once. Sequences were derived from tumor tissue, sampled before anti-PD-1 treatment. This TCR came from a human donor with cutaneous squamous cell carcinoma. The chain uses TRBV5-6 and TRBJ1-2; D is possibly TRBD1 (6 bases). The CDR3 sequence is CASSPTGIYGYTF. Written as DNA, the CDR3 is TGTGCCAGCAGCCCTACAGGGATCTATGGCTACACCTTC.